This entry lists 17 T cell receptor beta chains sequenced from one sample in a study of T-cell memory formation after mild COVID-19. TCRdb used MiXCR to reprocess the 5' RACE reads, holding one entry per CDR3 protein. The data contain approximately 580,000 distinct CDR3 sequences, roughly 22% of them seen just once; the ten biggest clones take up approximately 12%. The sequencing sample was made of PBMCs or a T cell subset sorted from them (not recorded which). These receptors were taken from an adult woman who had mild COVID-19 (a few samples of this study predate the infection). Cell type and time point are not known.

V is TRBV7-8 and J is TRBJ1-5; a possible D gene is TRBD1 (6 bases). The CDR3 runs to 17 residues. Germline lookup yields CDR1 SGHVS and CDR2 FQNEAQ. V lost 4 bases and J lost 0, with 16 bases in between. The CDR3 reads CASSSVTGPVSNQPQHF. In nucleotides, the CDR3 is TGTGCCAGCAGCTCTGTAACAGGGCCTGTTAGCAATCAGCCCCAGCATTTT.

V gene TRBV18 combines with J gene TRBJ2-7; 10 bases are a match to TRBD1. V was clipped by 4 bases and J by 6 bases; unmatched bases: 6. Germline V lookup: CDR1 KGHSH, CDR2 LQKENI. This CDR3 region has 14 residues. CDR3 DNA: TGTGCCAGCTCACGGACAGGGGGAGACGGCGAGCAGTACTTC. Its translation: CASSRTGGDGEQYF.

The table lists this clonotype with a few counts. The V call is TRBV12-3 or TRBV12-4, the J call TRBJ2-1, with D unclear. The V and J ends lost 3 bases and 10 bases respectively, with 16 bases between them. This CDR3 is 14 amino acids long. The CDR3 region is CASSFRRSVVEQFF. CDR3 coding DNA: TGTGCCAGCAGTTTCAGGCGGTCGGTCGTCGAGCAGTTCTTC.

The rearrangement joins TRBV20-1 to TRBJ1-2, with D unclear. Germline CDR1 DFQATT, CDR2 SNEGSKA (reference sequence). With 0 bases removed from V and 8 bases from J, the gap between germline ends came to 13 bases. The CDR3 consists of 13 residues. The CDR3 is CSAREGGRKGYTF. DNA of the CDR3: TGCAGTGCTAGAGAGGGAGGGAGGAAAGGCTACACCTTC.

The sample holds a few counts of this clonotype. The chain joins TRBV29-1 to TRBJ2-7; D is possibly TRBD2 (7 bases). Between the trimmed V and J ends, which lost 0 bases and 3 bases, there was a span of 15 bases. The CDR3 sequence is 15 residues long. CDR1 and CDR2 (germline): SQVTM, ANQGSEA. The chain's CDR3 is CSVEDPGEGDYEQYF. CDR3 coding DNA: TGCAGCGTTGAAGACCCGGGGGAGGGGGACTACGAGCAGTACTTC.

The chain combines TRBV20-1 with TRBJ2-5, with D hard to call. This CDR3 comprises 12 residues. The germline V gene has CDR1 DFQATT and CDR2 SNEGSKA (reference sequence). The V gene lost 6 bases and the J gene lost 4 bases, with 12 bases spanning the gap. The CDR3 coding sequence is TGCAGTGCGGAAAAGGTAGCAGAGACCCAGTACTTC. Residues: CSAEKVAETQYF.

The rearrangement joins TRBV7-9 to TRBJ1-5, with 8 bases identical to TRBD1. J was trimmed by 6 bases and V by 4 bases; bases with no gene match: 11. Germline CDR1 SEHNR, CDR2 FQNEAQ (reference sequence). This CDR3 has 16 amino acids. CDR3 region: CASSSSRGQFGQPQHF. CDR3 in DNA: TGTGCCAGCAGCTCCTCCAGGGGGCAGTTTGGTCAGCCCCAGCATTTT.

The rearrangement joins TRBV5-5 to TRBJ1-5; D gene unclear. CDR3 length: 13 residues. V shed 0 bases and J shed 5 bases, with 6 bases lying between them. The germline CDR1 and CDR2 sequences are SGHKS and YYEKEE (reference sequence). The chain's CDR3 is CASSLVGDQPQHF. CDR3 bases: TGTGCCAGCAGCTTGGTGGGAGATCAGCCCCAGCATTTT.

The gene calls are TRBV7-9 and TRBJ2-5, with TRBD2 matching 8 bases. V trimming: 4 bases; J trimming: 0 bases; junction bases outside the gene matches: 10. Germline V gene lookup returns CDR1 SEHNR and CDR2 FQNEAQ (reference sequence). The CDR3 is made up of 17 amino acids. The DNA for the CDR3 is TGTGCCAGCAGCTCCACCCACTTGCGGGGGGACCAAGAGACCCAGTACTTC. The encoded protein is CASSSTHLRGDQETQYF.

In this sample, this clonotype turned up a few times. CDR3 residues: CASSLNKETQYF. CDR3 nucleotide sequence: TGTGCCAGCAGCCTGAATAAAGAGACCCAGTACTTC. The rearrangement joins TRBV7-9 to TRBJ2-5; D is ambiguous. This CDR3 is 12 amino acids long. V shed 5 bases and J shed 3 bases, with 7 bases lying between them. Germline V gene sequence: CDR1 SEHNR, CDR2 FQNEAQ (reference sequence).

The chain carries TRBV15 and TRBJ2-1; no firm D call. Germline V gives CDR1 LNHNV, CDR2 YYDKDF (reference sequence). Trimming removed 0 bases at V and 7 bases at J, with 13 bases between. This CDR3 is 15 amino acids long. The CDR3 coding sequence is TGTGCCACCAGCAGAGATCCTTTGCCCGGGAATGAGCAGTTCTTC. This sequence encodes CATSRDPLPGNEQFF.

The chain recombines TRBV6-1 with TRBJ2-7, with 10 positions matching TRBD2. Germline lookup yields CDR1 MNHNS and CDR2 SASEGT. V shed 3 bases and J 3 bases; nucleotides not matched to a gene: 2. The CDR3 runs to 14 residues. CDR3 coding DNA: TGTGCCAGCAGTGAGTCTAGCGGGAGCTACGAGCAGTACTTC. It translates to CASSESSGSYEQYF.

This clonotype appeared a single time. The chain links TRBV3-1 to TRBJ2-3, with TRBD2 matching over 9 bases. The germline V gene has CDR1 LGHDT and CDR2 YNNKEL (reference sequence). The V and J ends lost 3 bases and 5 bases, in that order; junction bases with no gene match: 6. The CDR3 loop spans 15 amino acids. The CDR3 protein is CASSQGTSRQDTQYF. The DNA of the CDR3 is TGTGCCAGCAGCCAGGGGACTAGCCGTCAAGATACGCAGTATTTT.

This clonotype has a handful of counts. This chain links TRBV2 with TRBJ2-7; no clear D. CDR3 size: 13 residues. Germline CDR1 is SNHLY and CDR2 is FYNNEI. Trimming took 4 bases from V and 6 from J, leaving 13 bases between them. The CDR3 here is CASSAVEGLEQYF. Here the CDR3 DNA reads TGTGCCAGCAGTGCTGTCGAAGGGCTCGAGCAGTACTTC.

The chain has TRBV5-6 and TRBJ2-1; TRBD2 matches 10 bases. CDR3 size: 15 residues. The J segment lost 5 bases and the V segment lost 4 bases, leaving 6 bases of the junction unmatched. The germline gives CDR1 SGHDT, CDR2 YYEEEE. DNA of the CDR3: TGTGCCAGCAGCATTAGCGGGAGGATTGACAATGAGCAGTTCTTC. It codes for CASSISGRIDNEQFF.

This rearrangement joins TRBV14 to TRBJ2-2, with D perhaps being TRBD1 or TRBD2 (6 bases each). The CDR3 is made up of 17 amino acids. Germline CDR1 is SGHDN and CDR2 is FVKESK. Trimming took 4 bases from V and 2 from J, leaving 17 bases between them. CDR3 DNA: TGTGCCAGCAGCCCATCCTGGGGGGCCTACAACACCGGGGAGCTGTTTTTT. This gives the protein CASSPSWGAYNTGELFF.

This chain joins TRBV7-9 and TRBJ1-4, with 9 positions matching TRBD1. V was pared by 5 bases and J by 7 bases, with 5 bases of the junction left unmatched. Germline CDR1 and CDR2: SEHNR and FQNEAQ (reference sequence). This CDR3 is 14 amino acids long. CDR3 loop: CASSRTGEGEKLFF. As DNA, the CDR3 is TGTGCCAGCAGCAGGACAGGGGAGGGTGAAAAACTGTTTTTT.